Sequencing of this T cell receptor beta chain was carried out in a study of blood T cell repertoires in COVID-19. The wider study: Samples came from the United States, Italy and Spain, spanning acute and convalescent COVID-19. PBMCs, B-cell-depleted T cells, or T cells were the source of the cDNA or gDNA that made up the material.

The CDR3 runs to 15 residues. Germline V gene data show CDR1 as LNHNV and CDR2 as YYDKDF (reference sequence). Trimming cost V 0 bases and J 0 bases, with 8 bases left between them. In the original analysis: Estimation of nucleated cell counts relied on the amplification of reference gene primers. Libraries were prepared by immunoSEQ multiplex PCR; TCRdb keeps only in-frame clonotypes and omits some of them. For V, J and clone size, that table is used; D and trimming come from the DNA. The data show under 150,000 clones, roughly three quarters seen once. The chain links TRBV15 to TRBJ2-5; tentatively, D is TRBD1 (5 bases). This clonotype originated in an older man with acute or convalescent COVID-19. Sequences were obtained from peripheral blood. The CDR3 spells CATSRDGADQETQYF. In DNA, the CDR3 is TGTGCCACCAGCAGAGATGGGGCAGACCAAGAGACCCAGTACTTC. Based on the CDR3 plus reference TRBV15 and TRBJ2-5, the full variable domain is DAMVIQNPRYQVTQFGKPVTLSCSQTLNHNVMYWYQQKSSQAPKLLFHYYDKDFNNEADTPDNFQSRRPNTSFCFLDIRSPGLGDTAMYLCATSRDGADQETQYFGPGTRLLVL.